This TCR beta chain was documented in a study of blood T cell repertoires in COVID-19. The method was immunoSEQ multiplex PCR; TCRdb's version includes in-frame clones alone and lacks a portion of them. The data contain some 150,000 clones, about nine tenths of them singletons. The length of the CDR3 is 13 residues. V trimming: 6 bases; J trimming: 4 bases; junction bases outside the gene matches: 4. Germline-derived CDR1 and CDR2 are MNHNY and SVGAGI (reference sequence). V is TRBV6-6 and J is TRBJ2-5, with 8 bases that match TRBD2. The sequencing sample was made of peripheral blood. This clonotype was sampled from a human donor in a cohort sampled during active COVID-19. This chain's CDR3 is CASSHGGGETQYF. In DNA, the CDR3 is TGTGCCAGCAGCCACGGGGGGGGAGAGACCCAGTACTTC.